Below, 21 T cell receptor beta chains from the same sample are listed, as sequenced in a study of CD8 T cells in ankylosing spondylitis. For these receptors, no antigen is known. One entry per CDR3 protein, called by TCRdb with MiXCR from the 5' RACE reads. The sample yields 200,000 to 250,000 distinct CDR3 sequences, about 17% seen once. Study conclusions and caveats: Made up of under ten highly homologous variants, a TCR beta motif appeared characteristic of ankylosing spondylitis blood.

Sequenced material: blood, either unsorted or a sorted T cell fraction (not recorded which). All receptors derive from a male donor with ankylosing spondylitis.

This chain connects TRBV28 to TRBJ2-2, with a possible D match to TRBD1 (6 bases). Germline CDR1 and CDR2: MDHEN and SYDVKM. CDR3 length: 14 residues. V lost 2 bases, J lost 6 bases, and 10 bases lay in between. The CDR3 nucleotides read TGTGCCAGCAGTTTAGTCAGGGGTGCCGGGGAGCTGTTTTTT. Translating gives CASSLVRGAGELFF.

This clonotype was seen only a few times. The chain's CDR3 is CASSLFGGVDTDTQYF. CDR3 DNA: TGTGCCAGCAGCTTATTCGGAGGGGTTGACACAGATACGCAGTATTTT. This chain connects TRBV7-9 to TRBJ2-3, with TRBD2 as a possible D gene (6 bases). The CDR3 consists of 16 residues. V lost 2 bases, J lost 2 bases, and 14 bases lay in between. Germline V gene data show CDR1 as SEHNR and CDR2 as FQNEAQ (reference sequence).

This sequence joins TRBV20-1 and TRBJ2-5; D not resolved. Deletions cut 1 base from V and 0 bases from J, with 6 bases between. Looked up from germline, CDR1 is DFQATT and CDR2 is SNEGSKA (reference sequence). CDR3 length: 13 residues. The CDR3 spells CSARGQNQETQYF. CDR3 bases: TGCAGTGCTAGAGGTCAGAACCAAGAGACCCAGTACTTC.

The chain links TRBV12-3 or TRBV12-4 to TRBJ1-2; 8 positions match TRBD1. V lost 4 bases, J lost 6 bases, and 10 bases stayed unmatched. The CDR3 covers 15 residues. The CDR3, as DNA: TGTGCCAGCAGTTCCACAAACGGACAGGGAAATGGCTACACCTTC. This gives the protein CASSSTNGQGNGYTF.

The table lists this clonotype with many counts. CDR3: CASSEWGSPLHF. The CDR3 bases are TGTGCCAGCAGTGAATGGGGTTCACCCCTCCACTTT. V and J are TRBV25-1 and TRBJ1-6; D uncertain. Trimming left V 1 base short and J 9 bases short, with 4 bases between. The germline gives CDR1 MGHDK, CDR2 SYGVNS. The CDR3 length is 12 residues.

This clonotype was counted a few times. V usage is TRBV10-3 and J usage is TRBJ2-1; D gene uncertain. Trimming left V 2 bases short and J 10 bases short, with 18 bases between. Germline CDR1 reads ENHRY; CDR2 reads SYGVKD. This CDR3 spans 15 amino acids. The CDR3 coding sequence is TGTGCCATCAGTGAGGGGCTCACCGGGCATCGGGAGCAGTTCTTC. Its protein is CAISEGLTGHREQFF.

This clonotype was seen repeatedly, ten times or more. The CDR3 is CASRGTRGNEQFF. CDR3 bases: TGTGCCAGCAGGGGGACTAGAGGGAATGAGCAGTTCTTC. V usage is TRBV12-3 or TRBV12-4 and J usage is TRBJ2-1, with 8 bases that match TRBD2. V dropped 6 bases and J dropped 7; count of bases not matched to a gene: 5. CDR3 length: 13 amino acids.

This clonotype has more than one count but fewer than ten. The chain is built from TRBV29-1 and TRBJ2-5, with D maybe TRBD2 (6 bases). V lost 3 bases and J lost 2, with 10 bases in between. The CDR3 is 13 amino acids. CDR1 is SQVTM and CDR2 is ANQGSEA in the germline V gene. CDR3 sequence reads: CSVDRDLQETQYF. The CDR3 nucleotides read TGCAGCGTTGACCGGGACTTACAAGAGACCCAGTACTTC.

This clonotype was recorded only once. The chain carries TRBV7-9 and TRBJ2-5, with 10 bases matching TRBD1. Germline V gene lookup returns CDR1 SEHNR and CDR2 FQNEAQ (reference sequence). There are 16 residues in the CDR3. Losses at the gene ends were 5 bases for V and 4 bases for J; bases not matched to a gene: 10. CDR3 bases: TGTGCCAGCAGCGGGGGACAGGGGCGAGGTACAGAGACCCAGTACTTC. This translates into CASSGGQGRGTETQYF. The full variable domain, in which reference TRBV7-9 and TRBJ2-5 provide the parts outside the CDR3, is DTGVSQNPRHKITKRGQNVTFRCDPISEHNRLYWYRQTLGQGPEFLTYFQNEAQLEKSRLLSDRFSAERPKGSFSTLEIQRTEQGDSAMYLCASSGGQGRGTETQYFGPGTRLLVL.

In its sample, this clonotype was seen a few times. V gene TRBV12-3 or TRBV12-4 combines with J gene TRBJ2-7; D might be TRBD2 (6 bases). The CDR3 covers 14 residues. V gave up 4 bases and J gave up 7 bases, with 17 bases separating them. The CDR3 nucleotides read TGTGCCAGCAGTTCCCTAGTGGGGGGTGGGGAGCAGTACTTC. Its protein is CASSSLVGGGEQYF.

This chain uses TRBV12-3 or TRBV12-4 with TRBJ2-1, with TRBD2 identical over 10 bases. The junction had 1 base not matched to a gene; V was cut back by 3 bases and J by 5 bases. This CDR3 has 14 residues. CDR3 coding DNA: TGTGCCAGCAGTTTTGGACTAGCGGACAATGAGCAGTTCTTC. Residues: CASSFGLADNEQFF.

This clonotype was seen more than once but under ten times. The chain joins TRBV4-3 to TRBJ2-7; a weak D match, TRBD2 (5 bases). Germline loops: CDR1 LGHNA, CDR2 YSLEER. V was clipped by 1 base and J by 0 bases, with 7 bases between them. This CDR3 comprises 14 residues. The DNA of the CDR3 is TGCGCCAGCAGCCAAGGGCTAGCCTCCTACGAGCAGTACTTC. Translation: CASSQGLASYEQYF.

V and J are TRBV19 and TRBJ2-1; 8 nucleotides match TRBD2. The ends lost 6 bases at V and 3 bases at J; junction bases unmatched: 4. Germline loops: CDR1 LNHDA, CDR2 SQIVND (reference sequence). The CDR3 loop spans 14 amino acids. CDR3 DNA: TGTGCCAGTAGCGCGGCGGGAGGCTACAATGAGCAGTTCTTC. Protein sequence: CASSAAGGYNEQFF.

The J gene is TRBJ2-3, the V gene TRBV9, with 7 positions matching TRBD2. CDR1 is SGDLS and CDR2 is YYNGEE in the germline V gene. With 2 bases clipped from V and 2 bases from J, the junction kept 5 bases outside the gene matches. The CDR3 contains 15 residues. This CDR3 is CASSVEGRDTDTQYF. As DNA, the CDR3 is TGTGCCAGCAGCGTTGAGGGGAGGGACACAGATACGCAGTATTTT.

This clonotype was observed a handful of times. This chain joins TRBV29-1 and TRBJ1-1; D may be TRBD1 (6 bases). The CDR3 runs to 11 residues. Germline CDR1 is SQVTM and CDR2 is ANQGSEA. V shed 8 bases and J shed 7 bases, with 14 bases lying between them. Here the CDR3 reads CSTPGGGEAFF. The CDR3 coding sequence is TGCAGCACGCCGGGGGGCGGTGAAGCTTTCTTT.

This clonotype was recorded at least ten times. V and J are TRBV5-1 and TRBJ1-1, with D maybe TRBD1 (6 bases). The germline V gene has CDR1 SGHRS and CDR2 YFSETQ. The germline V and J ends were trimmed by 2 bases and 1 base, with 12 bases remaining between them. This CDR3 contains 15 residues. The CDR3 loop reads CASSFLPGQNTEAFF. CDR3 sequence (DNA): TGCGCCAGCAGCTTTCTCCCGGGACAGAACACTGAAGCTTTCTTT.

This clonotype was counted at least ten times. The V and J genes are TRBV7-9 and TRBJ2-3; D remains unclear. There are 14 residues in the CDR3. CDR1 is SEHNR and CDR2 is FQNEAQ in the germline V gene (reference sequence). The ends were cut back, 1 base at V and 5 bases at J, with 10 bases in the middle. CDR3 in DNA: TGTGCCAGCAGCTTAGGAGGCGGAGAAGATACGCAGTATTTT. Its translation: CASSLGGGEDTQYF.

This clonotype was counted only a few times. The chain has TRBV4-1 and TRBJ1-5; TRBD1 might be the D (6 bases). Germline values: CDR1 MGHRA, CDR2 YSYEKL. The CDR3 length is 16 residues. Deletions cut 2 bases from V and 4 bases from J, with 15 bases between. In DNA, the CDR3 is TGCGCCAGCAGCCAATCGGGCAGGGGAGGGAATCAGCCCCAGCATTTT. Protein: CASSQSGRGGNQPQHF.

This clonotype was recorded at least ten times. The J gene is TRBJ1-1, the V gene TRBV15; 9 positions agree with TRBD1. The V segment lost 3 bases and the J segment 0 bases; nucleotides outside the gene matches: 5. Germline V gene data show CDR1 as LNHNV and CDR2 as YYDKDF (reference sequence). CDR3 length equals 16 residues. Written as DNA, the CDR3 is TGTGCCACCAGCAGGGGCGGGACAGGGCTGAACACTGAAGCTTTCTTT. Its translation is CATSRGGTGLNTEAFF.

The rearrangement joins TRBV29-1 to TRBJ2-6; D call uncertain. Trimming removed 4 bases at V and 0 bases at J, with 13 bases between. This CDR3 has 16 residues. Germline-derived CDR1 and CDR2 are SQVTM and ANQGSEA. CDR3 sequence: CSVASGSSSGANVLTF. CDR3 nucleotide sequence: TGCAGCGTTGCGTCTGGGTCGAGCTCTGGGGCCAACGTCCTGACTTTC.

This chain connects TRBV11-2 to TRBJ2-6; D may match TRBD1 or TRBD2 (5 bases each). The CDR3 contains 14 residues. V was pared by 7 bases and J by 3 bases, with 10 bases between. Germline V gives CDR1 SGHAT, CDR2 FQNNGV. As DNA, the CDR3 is TGTGCCAGCACGATGGGGGTTGGGGCCAACGTCCTGACTTTC. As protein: CASTMGVGANVLTF.